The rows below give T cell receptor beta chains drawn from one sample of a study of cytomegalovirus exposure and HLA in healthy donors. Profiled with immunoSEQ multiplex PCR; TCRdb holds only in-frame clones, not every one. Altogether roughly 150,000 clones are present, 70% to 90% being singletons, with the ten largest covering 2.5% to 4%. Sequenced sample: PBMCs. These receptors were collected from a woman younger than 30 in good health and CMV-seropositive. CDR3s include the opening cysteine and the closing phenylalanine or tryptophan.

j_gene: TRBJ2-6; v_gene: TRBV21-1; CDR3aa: CASMGGNSGANVLTF
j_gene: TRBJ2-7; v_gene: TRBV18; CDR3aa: CASSPGQGIVGYEQYF
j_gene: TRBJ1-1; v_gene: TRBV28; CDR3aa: CASSTAGLSTEAFF
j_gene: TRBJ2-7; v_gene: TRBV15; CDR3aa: CATSRVSGPSYEQYF
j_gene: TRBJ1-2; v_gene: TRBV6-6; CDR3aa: CASSYTGVGYGYTF
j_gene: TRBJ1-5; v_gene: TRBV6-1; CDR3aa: CASSETGFGQPQHF
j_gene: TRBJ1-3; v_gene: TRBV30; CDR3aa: CAFNRGAGNTIYF
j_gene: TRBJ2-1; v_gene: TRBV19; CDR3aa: CASSTSSGYNEQFF
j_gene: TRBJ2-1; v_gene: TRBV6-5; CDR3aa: CASSYLAGHNEQFF
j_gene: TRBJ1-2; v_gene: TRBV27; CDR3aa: CATPYREMTDYGYTF
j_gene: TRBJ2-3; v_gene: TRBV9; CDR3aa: CASSVDIPDTQYF
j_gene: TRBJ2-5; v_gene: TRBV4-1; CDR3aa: CASSQDFEREIPETQYF
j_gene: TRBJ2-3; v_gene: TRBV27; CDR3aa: CASSLRRLDTDTQYF
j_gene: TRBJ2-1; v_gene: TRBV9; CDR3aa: CASSVVGGSGGHEQFF
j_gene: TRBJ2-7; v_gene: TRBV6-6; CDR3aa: CASWTGGSTYEQYF
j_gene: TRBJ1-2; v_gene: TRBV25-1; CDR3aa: CASSRQGAGGYTF
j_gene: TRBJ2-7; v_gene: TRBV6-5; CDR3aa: CASSYVGGEYEQYF
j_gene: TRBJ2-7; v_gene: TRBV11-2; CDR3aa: CASSLGGTVGLLSEQYF
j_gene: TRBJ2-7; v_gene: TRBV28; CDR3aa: CASSTSGDTVRYEQYF
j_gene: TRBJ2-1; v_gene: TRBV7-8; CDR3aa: CASSLRTSEGGEKFF
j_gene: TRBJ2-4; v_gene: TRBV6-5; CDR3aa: CASSYLTGYKNIQYF
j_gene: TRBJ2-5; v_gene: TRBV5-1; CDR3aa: CASSLAQVGETQYF
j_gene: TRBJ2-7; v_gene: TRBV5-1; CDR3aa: CASTGTSGRGAYEQYF
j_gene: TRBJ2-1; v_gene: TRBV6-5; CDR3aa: CASSRGYEQFF
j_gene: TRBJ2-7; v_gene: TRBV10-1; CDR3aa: CASGPGPYEQYF
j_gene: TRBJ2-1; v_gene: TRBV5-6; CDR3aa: CASSLFTGGSFNEQFF
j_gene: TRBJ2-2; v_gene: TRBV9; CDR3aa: CASSVYRATTGELFF